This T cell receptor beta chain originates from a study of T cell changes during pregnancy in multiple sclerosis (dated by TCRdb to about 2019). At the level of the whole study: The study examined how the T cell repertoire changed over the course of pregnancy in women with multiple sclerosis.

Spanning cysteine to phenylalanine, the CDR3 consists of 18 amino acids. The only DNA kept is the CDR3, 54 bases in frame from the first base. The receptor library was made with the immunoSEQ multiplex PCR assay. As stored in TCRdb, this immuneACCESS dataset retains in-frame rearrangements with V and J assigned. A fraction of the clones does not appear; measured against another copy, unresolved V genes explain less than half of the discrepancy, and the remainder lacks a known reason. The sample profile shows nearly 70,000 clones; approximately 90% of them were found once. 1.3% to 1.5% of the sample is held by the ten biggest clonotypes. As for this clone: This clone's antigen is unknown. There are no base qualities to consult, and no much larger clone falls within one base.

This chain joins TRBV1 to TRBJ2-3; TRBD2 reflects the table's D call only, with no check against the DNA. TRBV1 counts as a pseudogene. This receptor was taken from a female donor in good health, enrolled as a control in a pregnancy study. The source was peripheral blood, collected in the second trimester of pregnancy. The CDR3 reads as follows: CTSSQDRPSGVSTDTQYF. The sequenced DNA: TGCACCAGCAGCCAAGATAGACCTAGCGGGGTGAGCACAGATACGCAGTATTTT.